The rows below give T cell receptor beta chains drawn from one sample of a study of neurological immune-mediated disorders. TCRdb fed the 5' RACE reads into MiXCR, producing one record per CDR3 protein. This table holds about 38,000 distinct CDR3 sequences, 4.8% found once. Sequenced sample: CD4+ T cells from blood. The receptors were gathered from a man younger than 35 in good health. The CDR3 runs from the conserved cysteine through the conserved F or W. The D gene is left open where the match is weak. Clone size is given as once, few or many counts, or a class when the clone is expanded.

NA	few	TRBV3-1	13	TRBJ1-2	CASSRDGHYGYTF	TGTGCCAGCAGCCGTGACGGACATTATGGCTACACCTTC
TRBD2	many	TRBV7-2	15	TRBJ2-3	CASSLVAGVTDTQYF	TGTGCCAGCAGCTTAGTGGCGGGGGTTACAGATACGCAGTATTTT
NA	many	TRBV9	15	TRBJ2-2	CASSARDSRSGELFF	TGTGCCAGCAGCGCCCGGGACTCCAGATCCGGGGAGCTGTTTTTT
NA	many	TRBV5-1	13	TRBJ2-3	CASLAPSTDTQYF	TGCGCCAGTTTGGCCCCTAGCACAGATACGCAGTATTTT
NA	many	TRBV20-1	15	TRBJ1-5	CSAIERESLGQPQHF	TGCAGTGCTATAGAGAGGGAATCCCTAGGTCAGCCCCAGCATTTT
TRBD1	many	TRBV5-6	15	TRBJ1-1	CASSYLTGVNTEAFF	TGTGCCAGCAGCTACCTGACAGGGGTTAACACTGAAGCTTTCTTT
NA	many	TRBV4-2	15	TRBJ2-5	CASSQEGDRGETQYF	TGTGCCAGCAGCCAAGAGGGAGACCGGGGAGAGACCCAGTACTTC
NA	many	TRBV20-1	13	TRBJ2-1	CSARGLGPRSGFF	TGCAGTGCTAGAGGTCTAGGCCCCCGAAGCGGGTTCTTC
TRBD2	many	TRBV5-1	16	TRBJ2-2	CASKLAGGPYAGELFF	TGCGCCAGCAAACTAGCGGGGGGGCCTTACGCCGGGGAGCTGTTTTTT
NA	many	TRBV10-3	15	TRBJ2-5	CAISSPGRLQETQYF	TGTGCCATCAGTTCCCCGGGGCGCCTACAAGAGACCCAGTACTTC
NA	many	TRBV25-1	15	TRBJ1-4	CASSDPQGLGEKLFF	TGTGCCAGCAGTGACCCTCAGGGATTGGGAGAAAAACTGTTTTTT
NA	many	TRBV3-1	15	TRBJ2-7	CASSLNWDLWYEQYF	TGTGCCAGCAGCCTCAATTGGGACCTCTGGTACGAGCAGTACTTC
TRBD2	many	TRBV20-1	15	TRBJ2-2	CSARDSGGNTGELFF	TGCAGTGCTAGAGATAGCGGGGGCAACACCGGGGAGCTGTTTTTT
NA	many	TRBV14	13	TRBJ2-2	CASSTYWAGELFF	TGTGCCAGCAGCACGTACTGGGCTGGGGAGCTGTTTTTT
NA	many	TRBV9	16	TRBJ1-3	CASSDTAEPSGNTIYF	TGTGCCAGCAGCGATACAGCCGAGCCCTCTGGAAACACCATATATTTT